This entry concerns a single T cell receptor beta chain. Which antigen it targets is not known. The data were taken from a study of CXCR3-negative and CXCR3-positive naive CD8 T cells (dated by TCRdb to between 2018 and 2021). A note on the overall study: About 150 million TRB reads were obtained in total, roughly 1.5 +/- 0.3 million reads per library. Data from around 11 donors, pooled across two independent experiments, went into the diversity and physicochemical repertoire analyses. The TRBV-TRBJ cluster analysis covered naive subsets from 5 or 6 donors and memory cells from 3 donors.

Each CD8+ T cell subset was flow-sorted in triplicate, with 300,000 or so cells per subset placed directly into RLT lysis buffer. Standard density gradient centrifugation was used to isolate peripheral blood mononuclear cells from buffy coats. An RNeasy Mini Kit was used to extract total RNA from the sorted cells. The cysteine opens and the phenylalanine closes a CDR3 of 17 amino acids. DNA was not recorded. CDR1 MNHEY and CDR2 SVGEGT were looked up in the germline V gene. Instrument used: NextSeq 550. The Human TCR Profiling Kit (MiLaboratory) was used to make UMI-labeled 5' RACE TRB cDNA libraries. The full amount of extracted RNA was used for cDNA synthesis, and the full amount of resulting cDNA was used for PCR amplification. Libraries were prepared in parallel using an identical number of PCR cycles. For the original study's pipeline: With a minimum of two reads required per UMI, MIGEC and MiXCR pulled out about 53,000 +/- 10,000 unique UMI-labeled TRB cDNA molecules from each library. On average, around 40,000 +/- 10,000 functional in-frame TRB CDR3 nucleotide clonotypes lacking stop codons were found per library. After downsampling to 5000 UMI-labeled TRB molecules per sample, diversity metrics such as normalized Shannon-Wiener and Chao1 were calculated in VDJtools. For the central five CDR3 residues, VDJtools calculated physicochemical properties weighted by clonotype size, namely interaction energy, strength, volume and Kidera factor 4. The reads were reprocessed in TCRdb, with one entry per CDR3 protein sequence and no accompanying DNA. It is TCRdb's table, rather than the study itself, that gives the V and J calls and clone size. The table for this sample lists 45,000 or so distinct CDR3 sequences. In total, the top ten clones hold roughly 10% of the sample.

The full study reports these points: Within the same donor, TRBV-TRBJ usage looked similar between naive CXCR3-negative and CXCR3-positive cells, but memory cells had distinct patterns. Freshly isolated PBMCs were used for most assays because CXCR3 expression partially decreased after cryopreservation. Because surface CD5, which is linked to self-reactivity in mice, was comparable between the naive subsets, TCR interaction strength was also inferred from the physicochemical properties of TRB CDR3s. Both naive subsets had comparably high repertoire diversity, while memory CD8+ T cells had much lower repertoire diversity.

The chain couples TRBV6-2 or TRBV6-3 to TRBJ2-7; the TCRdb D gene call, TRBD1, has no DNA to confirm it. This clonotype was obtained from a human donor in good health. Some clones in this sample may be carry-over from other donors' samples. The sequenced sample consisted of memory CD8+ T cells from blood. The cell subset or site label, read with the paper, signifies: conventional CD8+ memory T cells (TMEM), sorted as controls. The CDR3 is CASSYPRSQKHPYEQYF.